This TCR beta chain derives from a study of blood T cells in healthy people across ages. Points from the study as a whole: Getting older went along with TCR beta diversity per million T cells dropping roughly linearly.

As regards this clonotype: Its antigen remains unidentified.

The V end was cut by 3 bases, the J end by 4 bases, with 18 bases between. The CDR3 spans 16 residues. Germline lookup yields CDR1 SGHTA and CDR2 FQGNSA. Primed by a sample-barcoded 5' primer and a J-beta primer mix, a second PCR proceeded for about 6 to 12 cycles. Each sample yielded at least 3 million CDR3-containing paired-end reads. TCRdb re-called the 5' RACE reads with MiXCR, one entry per CDR3 protein. The sample consists of 550,000 to 600,000 distinct CDR3 sequences, 25% to 30% of them appearing once. V usage is TRBV7-2 and J usage is TRBJ1-1; the D gene is possibly TRBD1 (5 bases). The sequenced sample consisted of blood. This TCR came from a woman in her 70s in good health. DNA for the CDR3: TGTGCCAGCAGCTTGGGAGTATTCAGGGAGAGCACTGAAGCTTTCTTT. It encodes CASSLGVFRESTEAFF.